Below are 12 T cell receptor beta chains sequenced from a single sample in a study of OX40 agonist ivuxolimab in advanced cancers. Measured with immunoSEQ multiplex PCR; TCRdb has only the in-frame clones, and not every one. This sample has tens of thousands of clones, with around 81% found just once. Specimen: CD4+ or CD8+ T cells sorted from blood, collected in a trial of the OX40 agonist ivuxolimab. Every receptor here comes from an adult with an advanced solid tumor such as melanoma, head and neck, liver or kidney cancer.

This clone appeared a few times. CDR3 in amino acids: CASMQGQGDQPQHF. The DNA of the CDR3 is TGTGCCAGCATGCAGGGACAGGGGGATCAGCCCCAGCATTTT. V gene TRBV6-5 combines with J gene TRBJ1-5, with TRBD1 matching over 11 bases. CDR1 is MNHEY, CDR2 SVGAGI, per germline. The CDR3 runs to 14 residues. V lost 7 bases and J lost 5; bases outside the gene matches: 4.

The V gene is TRBV11-2, the J gene TRBJ2-2; 7 positions agree with TRBD2. The CDR3 has 14 residues. With 6 bases clipped from V and 7 bases from J, the junction kept 8 bases outside the gene matches. Germline CDR1 reads SGHAT; CDR2 reads FQNNGV. This chain's CDR3 is CASSVAGMVGELFF. CDR3 in DNA: TGTGCCAGCAGTGTAGCGGGCATGGTCGGGGAGCTGTTTTTT.

This clone came up once. The rearrangement joins TRBV5-3 to TRBJ1-1; 7 bases are shared with TRBD1. TRBV5-3 is treated as an ORF (open reading frame) with a function not yet certain. V was clipped by 0 bases and J by 4 bases; unmatched bases: 6. CDR3 length: 15 amino acids. The CDR3 here is CARSLVGGGLTEAFF. The CDR3 nucleotides read TGTGCCAGAAGCTTGGTGGGAGGGGGCCTCACTGAAGCTTTCTTT.

The chain joins TRBV19 to TRBJ1-5; D remains ambiguous. This CDR3 comprises 15 residues. Germline V lookup: CDR1 LNHDA, CDR2 SQIVND (reference sequence). Trimming pared 1 base from V and 10 bases from J, leaving 17 bases between. The CDR3 region has the DNA TGTGCCAGTAGTATAGGTGTCAGGCCGGGGAGTCCCCAGCATTTT. It translates to CASSIGVRPGSPQHF.

V is TRBV2 and J is TRBJ2-7; 10 positions agree with TRBD1. The CDR3 has 17 amino acids. Per the germline V gene, CDR1 is SNHLY and CDR2 is FYNNEI. Trimming removed 10 bases from V and 0 bases from J; junction bases left unmatched: 15. CDR3: CATTDRGLHGSSYEQYF. The CDR3 DNA reads as TGTGCCACTACCGACAGGGGGCTTCACGGTAGCTCCTACGAGCAGTACTTC.

V and J are TRBV7-6 and TRBJ1-4; D uncertain. Deletions cut 3 bases from V and 1 base from J, with 6 bases between. In germline, CDR1 is SGHVS, CDR2 FNYEAQ. The CDR3 contains 14 residues. In DNA, the CDR3 is TGTGCCAGCAGCTTGGATGGAACTAATGAAAAACTGTTTTTT. This encodes CASSLDGTNEKLFF. The entire variable domain, with the rest obtained from reference TRBV7-6 and TRBJ1-4, is as follows: GAGVSQSPRYKVTKRGQDVALRCDPISGHVSLYWYRQALGQGPEFLTYFNYEAQQDKSGLPNDRFSAERPEGSISTLTIQRTEQRDSAMYRCASSLDGTNEKLFFGSGTQLSVL.

V and J are TRBV5-6 and TRBJ2-7, with 8 bases fitting TRBD2. Germline values: CDR1 SGHDT, CDR2 YYEEEE. With V trimmed by 0 bases and J by 4 bases, 6 bases remained unmatched. The CDR3 contains 15 residues. The CDR3 nucleotides read TGTGCCAGCAGCTTGGGCCCCAGCGGGAGTTACGAGCAGTACTTC. Its protein is CASSLGPSGSYEQYF.

The V and J genes are TRBV7-9 and TRBJ2-7, with D perhaps matching TRBD2 (5 bases). This CDR3 has 12 amino acids. The V end lost 10 bases, the J end lost 4 bases, and 14 bases lay between the germline ends. Germline loops: CDR1 SEHNR, CDR2 FQNEAQ (reference sequence). CDR3 nucleotide sequence: TGTGCCACCGGGGATTACCAGTACGAGCAGTACTTC. It specifies CATGDYQYEQYF.

The chain combines TRBV28 with TRBJ2-7; TRBD1 matches 7 bases. There are 14 residues in the CDR3. Losses at the gene ends were 4 bases for V and 1 base for J; bases not matched to a gene: 4. The germline V gene encodes CDR1 MDHEN and CDR2 SYDVKM. The CDR3 sequence: CASSSMTGSYEQYF. DNA for the CDR3: TGTGCCAGCAGTTCAATGACAGGGTCCTACGAGCAGTACTTC.

The rearrangement joins TRBV4-2 to TRBJ1-1; D is possibly TRBD1 (5 bases). Trimming removed 5 bases at V and 0 bases at J, with 10 bases between. Germline V lookup: CDR1 LGHNA, CDR2 YNFKEQ. The CDR3 loop spans 14 amino acids. The CDR3 DNA reads as TGTGCCAGCAGCGTACAGGAGGTGAACACTGAAGCTTTCTTT. This sequence encodes CASSVQEVNTEAFF.

This chain uses TRBV4-1 with TRBJ2-1; D perhaps matches TRBD2 (5 bases). The CDR3 runs to 15 residues. Trimming removed 1 base from V and 7 bases from J, with 14 bases in between. CDR1 is MGHRA, CDR2 YSYEKL, per germline. The CDR3 DNA sequence: TGCGCCAGCAGCCAAGTCAAACGGGAATTGAATGAGCAGTTCTTC. Its protein is CASSQVKRELNEQFF.

The chain is built from TRBV28 and TRBJ2-3; 10 bases are shared with TRBD2. This CDR3 is built from 15 residues. CDR1 and CDR2 from the germline V gene are MDHEN and SYDVKM. V gave up 7 bases and J gave up 0 bases; unmatched junction bases: 4. CDR3 loop: CASTRLAGSTDTQYF. The DNA for the CDR3 is TGTGCCAGCACTAGACTAGCGGGTAGCACAGATACGCAGTATTTT.